The 2 T cell receptor beta chains in this list originate from one sample, sequenced in a study of cytomegalovirus exposure and HLA in healthy donors. TCRdb's copy holds only in-frame clones and misses some; the assay was immunoSEQ multiplex PCR. The sample comprises over 200,000 clones, around 80% of which are singletons, and about an eighth rests with the top ten. What was sequenced was PBMCs. The receptors derive from a woman under 40 in good health and CMV-seropositive.

CDR3 nucleotides: TGCGCCAGCTCGGACAGCTATGGCTACACCTTC. Translated, it gives CASSDSYGYTF. V gene TRBV10-1 combines with J gene TRBJ1-2; D is perhaps TRBD1 (6 bases). Germline CDR1 WNHNN, CDR2 SYGVQD (reference sequence). V dropped 8 bases and J dropped 4 bases, with 8 bases sitting between them. CDR3 length: 11 amino acids.

V is TRBV6-5 and J is TRBJ1-1; D not certain. CDR3 length: 13 residues. The V gene's germline CDR1 is MNHEY and CDR2 SVGAGI. Trimming cost V 7 bases and J 1 base, with 10 bases left between them. The CDR3 is CASTPRANTEAFF. The CDR3 DNA reads as TGTGCCAGCACCCCCAGAGCGAACACTGAAGCTTTCTTT.